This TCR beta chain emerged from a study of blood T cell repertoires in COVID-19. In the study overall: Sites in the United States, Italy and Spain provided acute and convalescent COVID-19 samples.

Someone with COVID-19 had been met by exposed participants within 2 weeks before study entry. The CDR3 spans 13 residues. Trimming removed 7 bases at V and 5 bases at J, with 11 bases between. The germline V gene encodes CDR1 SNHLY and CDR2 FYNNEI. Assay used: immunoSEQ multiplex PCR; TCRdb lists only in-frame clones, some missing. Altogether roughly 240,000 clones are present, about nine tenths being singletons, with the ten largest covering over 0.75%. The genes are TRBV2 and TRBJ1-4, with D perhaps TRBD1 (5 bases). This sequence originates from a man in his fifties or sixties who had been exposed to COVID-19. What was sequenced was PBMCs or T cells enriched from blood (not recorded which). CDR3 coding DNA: TGTGCCAGCATGCAGGGTCTGAATGAAAAACTGTTTTTT. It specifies CASMQGLNEKLFF.